This T cell receptor (beta chain) was obtained from a study of T cells in Graves' hyperthyroidism and ophthalmopathy. Template material for amplifying TCR beta CDR3 regions consisted of RNA transcripts. First-round RT-PCR of the TCR CDR3 relied on the HTBI primer set. TCRdb fed the multiplex PCR reads into MiXCR, producing one record per CDR3 protein. The table lists under 650,000 distinct CDR3 sequences, 15% to 20% of them singletons. This clonotype was observed at least ten times. Its specificity is unknown. The study's findings and limits: Most expanded thyroid clonotypes above 0.001 recurred in blood.

An absence of ophthalmopathy progression within 18 months meant stable Graves' hyperthyroidism. The study excluded patients with uncontrolled infection, other autoimmune disease, pregnancy or lactation. Germline CDR1 MNHNS, CDR2 SASEGT. This CDR3 has 15 residues. J gave up 4 bases and V 6 bases, and 5 bases lay outside the gene matches. The receptor was isolated from a woman in her 30s with Graves' hyperthyroidism. Sequencing used blood. V and J are TRBV6-1 and TRBJ2-3; 12 bases agree with TRBD2. CDR3 in DNA: TGTGCCAGCAGCGTGGGACTAGCGGGCGCAGATACGCAGTATTTT. Residues: CASSVGLAGADTQYF.